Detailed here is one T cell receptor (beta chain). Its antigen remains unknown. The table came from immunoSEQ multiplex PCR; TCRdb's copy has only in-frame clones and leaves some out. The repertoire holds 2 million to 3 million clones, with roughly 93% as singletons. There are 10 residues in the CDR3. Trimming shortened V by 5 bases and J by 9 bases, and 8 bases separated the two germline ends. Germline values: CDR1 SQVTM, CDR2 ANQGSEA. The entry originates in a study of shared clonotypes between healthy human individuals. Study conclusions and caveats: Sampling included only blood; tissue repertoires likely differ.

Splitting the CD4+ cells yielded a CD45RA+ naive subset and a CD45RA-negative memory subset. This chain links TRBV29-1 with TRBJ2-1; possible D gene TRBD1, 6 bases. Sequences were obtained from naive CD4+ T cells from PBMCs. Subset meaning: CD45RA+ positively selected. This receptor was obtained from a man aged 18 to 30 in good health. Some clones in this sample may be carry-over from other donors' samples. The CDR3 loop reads CSVNRAEQFF. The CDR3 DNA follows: TGCAGCGTTAACAGGGCTGAGCAGTTCTTC.